The next 5 T cell receptor beta chains were all read from a single sample in a study of OX40 agonist ivuxolimab in advanced cancers. Only in-frame clones appear in the TCRdb table, and some are missing; sequencing was by immunoSEQ multiplex PCR. The sample carries about 33,000 clones, roughly 83% recorded once. Specimen: CD4+ or CD8+ T cells sorted from blood, collected in a trial of the OX40 agonist ivuxolimab. These TCRs come from an adult with an advanced solid tumor such as melanoma, head and neck, liver or kidney cancer.

The chain has TRBV9 and TRBJ2-2, with TRBD2 matching over 13 bases. This CDR3 region has 16 residues. V was clipped by 4 bases and J by 6 bases; unmatched bases: 6. The germline V gene has CDR1 SGDLS and CDR2 YYNGEE. The CDR3 region is CASSPTSGRVPGELFF. In DNA, the CDR3 is TGTGCCAGCAGCCCAACTAGCGGGAGGGTCCCCGGGGAGCTGTTTTTT.

The chain couples TRBV6-1 to TRBJ2-2; D gene unclear. V was pared by 9 bases and J by 7 bases, with 6 bases between. CDR1 and CDR2 (germline): MNHNS, SASEGT. The CDR3 is 10 residues long. The CDR3 loop is CASGYGELFF. The CDR3 DNA sequence: TGTGCCAGTGGATACGGGGAGCTGTTTTTT.

The rearrangement uses TRBV29-1 and TRBJ2-3, with TRBD1 matching over 8 bases. V lost 1 base and J lost 4; bases outside the gene matches: 4. The germline V gene encodes CDR1 SQVTM and CDR2 ANQGSEA. CDR3 size: 14 residues. The CDR3 nucleotides are TGCAGCGTTGAAGGTCACAGGGGGGCAGATACGCAGTATTTT. This sequence encodes CSVEGHRGADTQYF.

V gene TRBV6-5 combines with J gene TRBJ1-5; possible D gene TRBD1, 6 bases. The CDR3 is 14 residues long. The V gene's germline CDR1 is MNHEY and CDR2 SVGAGI. V was pared by 5 bases and J by 6 bases, with 14 bases between. The CDR3 loop reads CASSLGTQGQPQHF. The DNA of the CDR3 is TGTGCCAGCAGTCTCGGGACACAAGGTCAGCCCCAGCATTTT.

V and J are TRBV13 and TRBJ2-1; 8 nucleotides align to TRBD2. This CDR3 is built from 15 residues. The V gene end was trimmed by 0 bases and the J gene end by 6 bases; junction bases not matched to a gene: 4. Germline lookup yields CDR1 PRHDT and CDR2 FYEKMQ (reference sequence). The CDR3 reads CASSLGGGRSNEQFF. CDR3 nucleotide sequence: TGTGCCAGCAGCTTAGGAGGCGGGAGGAGCAATGAGCAGTTCTTC. The complete variable domain, with remaining parts taken from reference TRBV13 and TRBJ2-1, reads AAGVIQSPRHLIKEKRETATLKCYPIPRHDTVYWYQQGPGQDPQFLISFYEKMQSDKGSIPDRFSAQQFSDYHSELNMSSLELGDSALYFCASSLGGGRSNEQFFGPGTRLTVL.